The next 17 T cell receptor beta chains were all read from a single sample in a study of response to subunit inactivated influenza vaccine. TCRdb re-called the RT-PCR reads with MiXCR, one entry per CDR3 protein. The sample lists roughly 550,000 distinct CDR3 sequences; around 21% were seen once. A further study also used this sample, focusing on T cells expressing NK-cell markers. That work adds: 5'RACE template switching with UMIs produced the TCR beta cDNA.

The specimen comprised CD4+ T cells sorted from PBMCs, sampled 11 to 12 days after vaccination. The origin of the receptors is a man aged 50-59 years who received an inactivated influenza vaccine.

The CDR3 DNA sequence: TGCGCCAGCAGCTTGGCCGGGACAGGGATGAATGAAAAACTGTTTTTT. It encodes CASSLAGTGMNEKLFF. The chain has TRBV5-1 and TRBJ1-4; TRBD1 matches 9 bases. The germline V gene encodes CDR1 SGHRS and CDR2 YFSETQ. The CDR3 totals 16 residues. Trimming at V came to 0 bases and at J to 5 bases, leaving 5 bases not matched to a gene.

This clonotype was detected a few times. The chain is built from TRBV7-2 and TRBJ2-1; D is undetermined. V lost 1 base and J lost 7, with 11 bases in between. There are 14 residues in the CDR3. Germline CDR1 is SGHTA and CDR2 is FQGNSA. The CDR3 here is CASSLVAQHNEQFF. CDR3 in DNA: TGTGCCAGCAGCTTAGTGGCCCAGCATAATGAGCAGTTCTTC.

This clonotype appeared many times. The chain employs TRBV7-2 and TRBJ2-1; the D is unclear. The V end lost 3 bases, the J end lost 5 bases, and 5 bases lay between the germline ends. The CDR3 is 12 amino acids. Germline V gives CDR1 SGHTA, CDR2 FQGNSA. DNA for the CDR3: TGTGCCAGCAGCTTCAGCCACAATGAGCAGTTCTTC. Its translation: CASSFSHNEQFF. Full variable domain (rest looked up from reference TRBV7-2 and TRBJ2-1): GAGVSQSPSNKVTEKGKDVELRCDPISGHTALYWYRQSLGQGLEFLIYFQGNSAPDKSGLPSDRFSAERTGGSVSTLTIQRTQQEDSAVYLCASSFSHNEQFFGPGTRLTVL.

This clonotype was found a few times. This chain links TRBV28 with TRBJ2-1; 9 bases agree with TRBD2. Looked up from germline, CDR1 is MDHEN and CDR2 is SYDVKM. The CDR3 totals 15 residues. The J segment lost 6 bases and the V segment lost 3 bases, leaving 6 bases of the junction unmatched. Here the CDR3 DNA reads TGTGCCAGCAGTTTTTTAGCGGGAGTGAGCAATGAGCAGTTCTTC. Protein sequence: CASSFLAGVSNEQFF.

There are a few counts of this clonotype. This chain links TRBV5-1 with TRBJ2-7; the D is unclear. V dropped 3 bases and J dropped 6 bases, with 22 bases sitting between them. CDR1 and CDR2 (germline): SGHRS, YFSETQ. The CDR3 is 16 residues long. The chain's CDR3 is CASSSRFDPPLGEQYF. CDR3 coding DNA: TGCGCCAGCAGCTCTAGGTTCGACCCTCCTCTAGGCGAGCAGTACTTC.

The chain links TRBV11-2 to TRBJ2-3; 9 bases map to TRBD1. V lost 5 bases to trimming and J lost 2 bases; unmatched junction nucleotides: 8. In germline, CDR1 is SGHAT, CDR2 FQNNGV. The CDR3 contains 16 residues. As DNA, the CDR3 is TGTGCCAGCAGCAAAAATCGGGACAGGGTCACAGATACGCAGTATTTT. Translated, it gives CASSKNRDRVTDTQYF.

This clonotype occurred a few times. J is TRBJ1-3 and V is TRBV4-3; D might be TRBD1 (5 bases). Germline CDR1 and CDR2: LGHNA and YSLEER. Trimming cost V 0 bases and J 11 bases, with 14 bases left between them. CDR3 length equals 14 residues. Written as DNA, the CDR3 is TGCGCCAGCAGCCAAGATCGGTTGGGGGGAGCCATATATTTT. Translated, it gives CASSQDRLGGAIYF.

This chain uses TRBV28 with TRBJ1-2; 9 bases map to TRBD1. The CDR3 runs 16 residues. Germline CDR1 and CDR2: MDHEN and SYDVKM. V dropped 6 bases and J dropped 1; count of bases not matched to a gene: 9. The CDR3 loop reads CASSLAGQGSNYGYTF. The CDR3 coding sequence is TGTGCCAGCAGCCTTGCGGGACAGGGAAGTAACTATGGCTACACCTTC.

This clonotype was observed a few times. The chain has TRBV5-1 and TRBJ2-3; D call uncertain. The V gene's germline CDR1 is SGHRS and CDR2 YFSETQ. This CDR3 has 14 amino acids. The V end lost 7 bases, the J end lost 4 bases, and 16 bases lay between the germline ends. CDR3 bases: TGCGCCAGCTCCCGAGATAGGGTTGCAGATACGCAGTATTTT. This codes for CASSRDRVADTQYF.

This chain joins TRBV20-1 and TRBJ1-3, with D possibly being TRBD1 (6 bases). CDR3 length equals 12 residues. Trimming removed 6 bases from V and 7 bases from J, with 13 bases in between. Germline CDR1 reads DFQATT; CDR2 reads SNEGSKA (reference sequence). The CDR3 region has the DNA TGCAGTGCCTACAGGGATAGGAACACCATATATTTT. Translation gives CSAYRDRNTIYF.

This clonotype was observed a few times. CDR3 sequence reads: CASSPGADNEQFF. CDR3 nucleotide sequence: TGTGCCAGCAGCCCGGGGGCCGACAATGAGCAGTTCTTC. V gene TRBV7-3 combines with J gene TRBJ2-1; tentatively, D is TRBD1 or TRBD2 (6 bases each). V was clipped by 5 bases and J by 5 bases, with 10 bases between them. This CDR3 contains 13 residues. CDR1 and CDR2 (germline): SGHTA, FQGTGA.

The rearrangement links TRBV20-1 to TRBJ2-3; the match to TRBD2 covers 14 bases. The CDR3 spans 15 residues. Germline loops: CDR1 DFQATT, CDR2 SNEGSKA (reference sequence). J gave up 2 bases and V 6 bases, and 4 bases lay outside the gene matches. Written as DNA, the CDR3 is TGCAGTGCCAGGACTAGCGGGAGGTTCACAGATACGCAGTATTTT. Translating gives CSARTSGRFTDTQYF.

The chain couples TRBV7-2 to TRBJ2-7; D possibly corresponds to TRBD2 (6 bases). V was clipped by 6 bases and J by 4 bases, with 19 bases between them. CDR3 length: 15 residues. Per germline, CDR1 SGHTA and CDR2 FQGNSA. CDR3 region: CASSRNGLAQYEQYF. CDR3 nucleotides: TGTGCCAGCAGTCGAAATGGGCTAGCGCAGTACGAGCAGTACTTC.

The chain employs TRBV29-1 and TRBJ2-3; 11 bases are a match to TRBD2. This CDR3 has 17 amino acids. V trimming: 4 bases; J trimming: 0 bases; junction bases outside the gene matches: 9. Germline CDR1 SQVTM, CDR2 ANQGSEA. The CDR3 sequence is CSVASGRPLHSTDTQYF. The CDR3 nucleotides read TGCAGCGTTGCTAGCGGGAGGCCTCTTCACAGCACAGATACGCAGTATTTT.

V gene TRBV20-1 combines with J gene TRBJ1-2, with a tentative D call TRBD1 (6 bases). Per germline, CDR1 DFQATT and CDR2 SNEGSKA (reference sequence). V gave up 3 bases and J gave up 5 bases, with 13 bases separating them. This CDR3 comprises 13 residues. CDR3 region: CSASRGTRYGYTF. CDR3 DNA: TGCAGTGCTAGTAGGGGGACACGGTATGGCTACACCTTC.

The gene calls are TRBV6-2 or TRBV6-3 and TRBJ2-1, with TRBD2 identical over 8 bases. V gave up 6 bases and J gave up 5 bases; unmatched junction bases: 3. This CDR3 comprises 13 residues. Germline CDR1 MNHEY, CDR2 SVGEGT. The CDR3 here is CASSTGLDNEQFF. The CDR3 DNA is TGTGCCAGCAGCACGGGACTAGACAATGAGCAGTTCTTC.

This chain links TRBV14 with TRBJ2-1; D may correspond to TRBD1 or TRBD2 (6 bases each). V was trimmed by 4 bases and J by 7 bases, leaving 14 bases between them. Per the germline V gene, CDR1 is SGHDN and CDR2 is FVKESK. This CDR3 spans 14 amino acids. Written as DNA, the CDR3 is TGTGCCAGCAGCCCCGGGGGCAGTCAGAATGAGCAGTTCTTC. This encodes CASSPGGSQNEQFF.